This T cell receptor (beta chain) appears in the sequencing data of a study of OX40 agonist ivuxolimab in advanced cancers. Background on the study: Each patient was given ivuxolimab into a vein every 2 weeks, at 0.01 to 10 mg/kg. Study-wide results and caveats: Researchers report that CD8+ T cells had, on average, more expanded clones than CD4+.

To note about this clone: Its antigen is unknown.

Autoimmune disease history or systemic immunosuppression meant exclusion. Assay: immunoSEQ multiplex PCR; the TCRdb copy retains only in-frame clones and omits some. The repertoire holds about 50,000 clones, with over 90% as singletons. V lost 3 bases to trimming and J lost 1 base, with 15 bases between them. The CDR3 extends over 17 amino acids. CDR1 and CDR2 (germline): SGHAT, FQNNGV. The chain recombines TRBV11-2 with TRBJ2-2; possible D gene TRBD1, 6 bases. The sequence derives from an adult with an advanced solid tumor such as melanoma, head and neck, liver or kidney cancer. The input for sequencing was CD4+ or CD8+ T cells sorted from blood, taken in a trial of the OX40 agonist ivuxolimab. The CDR3 nucleotides are TGTGCCAGCAGCTTTTCTTGGACAGATTGGAACACCGGGGAGCTGTTTTTT. Translated: CASSFSWTDWNTGELFF. Drawing the rest from reference TRBV11-2 and TRBJ2-2, the complete variable domain is EAGVAQSPRYKIIEKRQSVAFWCNPISGHATLYWYQQILGQGPKLLIQFQNNGVVDDSQLPKDRFSAERLKGVDSTLKIQPAKLEDSAVYLCASSFSWTDWNTGELFFGEGSRLTVL.